The 25 T cell receptor beta chains given below trace back to one sample, sequenced in a study of spatial heterogeneity in lung cancer. Study findings and constraints: Within tumors, counts of expanded alpha and beta TCRs tracked tumor mutation counts.

Time point noted: sample taken at primary tumor resection. TCRdb ran MiXCR on the 5' RACE reads and lists one entry per CDR3 protein. Here the sample spans thousands of distinct CDR3 sequences, about 4% being singletons. Antigens of these TCRs are unknown. Specimen: lung tumor tissue, collected at surgery. Receptor source: a male donor with early-stage non-small cell lung cancer.

This clonotype appeared many times. The genes are TRBV7-8 and TRBJ2-5, with D possibly matching TRBD2 (5 bases). CDR3 size: 15 residues. Germline loops: CDR1 SGHVS, CDR2 FQNEAQ. Trimming cost V 6 bases and J 3 bases, with 17 bases left between them. CDR3 in amino acids: CASRSELGQKETQYF. The CDR3 DNA reads as TGTGCCAGCAGAAGCGAACTAGGGCAGAAAGAGACCCAGTACTTC.

In this sample, this clonotype is medium-sized. The rearrangement uses TRBV7-2 and TRBJ2-2, with D perhaps given as TRBD1 or TRBD2 (6 bases each). The germline V and J ends were trimmed by 4 bases and 7 bases, with 19 bases remaining between them. The germline V gene encodes CDR1 SGHTA and CDR2 FQGNSA. CDR3 length equals 16 residues. The CDR3 nucleotides read TGTGCCAGCAGCTCCCGGTGGGGGGCGTCCAGCGGGGAGCTGTTTTTT. It encodes CASSSRWGASSGELFF.

This clonotype was counted many times. The chain uses TRBV6-6 and TRBJ2-1; 11 nucleotides line up with TRBD2. Germline trimming cut 5 bases from V and 10 bases from J; bases unmatched to any gene: 13. Germline V gives CDR1 MNHNY, CDR2 SVGAGI (reference sequence). The CDR3 runs 16 residues. CDR3 amino acids: CASSPGVLAGVDEQFF. For the CDR3, the DNA is TGTGCCAGCAGTCCGGGGGTACTAGCGGGAGTGGACGAGCAGTTCTTC.

This clonotype was counted ten times or more. The gene calls are TRBV11-2 and TRBJ2-1, with a weak D call TRBD1 (6 bases). Trimming shortened V by 5 bases and J by 7 bases, and 18 bases separated the two germline ends. Per the germline V gene, CDR1 is SGHAT and CDR2 is FQNNGV. The CDR3 loop spans 15 amino acids. The CDR3 reads CASSQILQTGNEQFF. The CDR3 DNA reads as TGTGCCAGCAGCCAGATCCTGCAGACAGGAAATGAGCAGTTCTTC.

This clonotype was seen many times. At one boundary the junction diverges from the germline segment, which might be a read error. The chain is built from TRBV12-3 or TRBV12-4 and TRBJ1-2, with D maybe TRBD1 (6 bases). This CDR3 has 14 residues. CDR3 sequence (DNA): TGTGCCAGCAATTTAAGGGGGGCTAACTATGGCTACACCTTC. It specifies CASNLRGANYGYTF.

This clonotype is medium-sized. This chain links TRBV21-1 with TRBJ2-2; TRBD1, the D gene given by the table, was not confirmed from the DNA. TRBV21-1 constitutes a pseudogene. CDR3 size: 15 residues. The CDR3 coding sequence is TGTGCCAGCAGCCCGGGACAAGAGAACACCGGGGAGCTGTTTTTT. Protein sequence: CASSPGQENTGELFF.

Judged by abundance, this clonotype is medium-sized. V and J are TRBV28 and TRBJ1-1, with D hard to call. CDR1 is MDHEN, CDR2 SYDVKM, per germline. V lost 6 bases, J lost 4 bases, and 15 bases lay in between. The CDR3 sequence is 14 residues long. CDR3 sequence: CASSPGRHGTEAFF. CDR3 DNA sequence: TGTGCCAGCAGCCCCGGGCGACACGGCACTGAAGCTTTCTTT.

The chain carries TRBV30 and TRBJ1-1; 8 bases line up with TRBD1. Germline CDR1 GTSNPN, CDR2 SVGIG (reference sequence). The CDR3 runs 13 residues. Losses at the gene ends were 2 bases for V and 4 bases for J; bases not matched to a gene: 3. The CDR3 loop reads CAWSRQGPTEAFF. CDR3 DNA sequence: TGTGCCTGGAGTCGACAGGGGCCCACTGAAGCTTTCTTT. Drawing the rest from reference TRBV30 and TRBJ1-1, the complete variable domain is SQTIHQWPATLVQPVGSPLSLECTVEGTSNPNLYWYRQAAGRGLQLLFYSVGIGQISSEVPQNLSASRPQDRQFILSSKKLLLSDSGFYLCAWSRQGPTEAFFGQGTRLTVV.

This clonotype was observed at least ten times. The J gene is TRBJ2-5, the V gene TRBV7-2; 10 positions agree with TRBD2. Looked up from germline, CDR1 is SGHTA and CDR2 is FQGNSA. This CDR3 region has 16 residues. V gave up 5 bases and J gave up 5 bases; unmatched junction bases: 11. The CDR3 loop is CASSLGSGGSWETQYF. CDR3 coding DNA: TGTGCCAGCAGCCTAGGTAGCGGGGGGTCTTGGGAGACCCAGTACTTC.

This clonotype is categorized as medium-sized. The CDR3 bases are TGTGCTACGGGCCCCTACAATGAGCAGTTCTTC. Its translation: CATGPYNEQFF. The rearrangement joins TRBV27 to TRBJ2-1; no firm D call. From germline, CDR1 is MNHEY and CDR2 SMNVEV (reference sequence). The CDR3 spans 11 residues.

This clonotype qualifies as medium-sized. The chain links TRBV5-1 to TRBJ2-3; 8 positions match TRBD2. The CDR3 totals 16 residues. V lost 2 bases to trimming and J lost 4 bases; unmatched junction nucleotides: 9. Germline lookup yields CDR1 SGHRS and CDR2 YFSETQ. Written as DNA, the CDR3 is TGCGCCAGCAGCTTAGGAATCGGGAGGGAGGCAGATACGCAGTATTTT. Residues: CASSLGIGREADTQYF.

This clonotype is labeled as large. The CDR3 nucleotides are TGTGCCAGCAGTTTCTGGCTAGCGGGAGGGAGTGAAGATACGCAGTATTTT. Its translation: CASSFWLAGGSEDTQYF. This sequence joins TRBV12-3 or TRBV12-4 and TRBJ2-3; 12 bases are shared with TRBD2. The CDR3 has 17 amino acids. After removal of 3 bases from V and 5 bases from J, the junction contained 9 bases not matched to a gene.

This clonotype showed up many times. V and J are TRBV5-1 and TRBJ2-1; no clear D. Germline lookup yields CDR1 SGHRS and CDR2 YFSETQ. Deletions cut 5 bases from V and 3 bases from J, with 12 bases between. This CDR3 region has 14 residues. The CDR3 sequence is CASRGSSFYNEQFF. CDR3 coding DNA: TGCGCCAGCAGGGGATCCTCCTTCTACAATGAGCAGTTCTTC.

In its sample, this clonotype was seen many times. The chain uses TRBV5-1 and TRBJ1-1; D gene ambiguous. The CDR3 sequence is 13 residues long. Germline V gives CDR1 SGHRS, CDR2 YFSETQ. The V gene lost 0 bases and the J gene lost 0 bases, with 3 bases spanning the gap. The CDR3 region is CASSLGVNTEAFF. The CDR3 DNA sequence: TGCGCCAGCAGCTTGGGAGTGAACACTGAAGCTTTCTTT.

In this sample, this clonotype turned up many times. Given the absence of the conserved phenylalanine or tryptophan at the CDR3 end, a read error is likely. V gene TRBV20-1 combines with J gene TRBJ2-7, with 8 bases identical to TRBD2. From germline, CDR1 is DFQATT and CDR2 SNEGSKA (reference sequence). CDR3 length: 15 residues. The trim removed 3 bases at V and 0 bases at J, leaving 7 bases unmatched. The CDR3 loop is CSARRGGLVSYEQYL. For the CDR3, the DNA is TGCAGTGCTAGGAGGGGGGGACTAGTCTCCTACGAGCAGTACCTC.

By share, this clonotype ranks as medium-sized (0.01 to 0.1%). This chain joins TRBV7-8 and TRBJ2-5; 8 bases are shared with TRBD2. J gave up 6 bases and V 10 bases, and 13 bases lay outside the gene matches. Germline lookup yields CDR1 SGHVS and CDR2 FQNEAQ. CDR3 length equals 14 residues. CDR3 bases: TGTGCCACCAAGACCCAGCGGGAGTCTAAGACCCAGTACTTC. Amino acids: CATKTQRESKTQYF.

This clonotype has just a few counts. The chain employs TRBV9 and TRBJ1-1; tentative D call: TRBD1 (5 bases). There are 15 residues in the CDR3. CDR1 is SGDLS and CDR2 is YYNGEE in the germline V gene. V lost 0 bases to trimming and J lost 0 bases, with 9 bases between them. CDR3 loop: CASSVGGDLNTEAFF. The CDR3 DNA reads TGTGCCAGCAGCGTAGGGGGGGACCTGAACACTGAAGCTTTCTTT. Filled out from reference TRBV9 and TRBJ1-1, the complete variable domain reads DSGVTQTPKHLITATGQRVTLRCSPRSGDLSVYWYQQSLDQGLQFLIQYYNGEERAKGNILERFSAQQFPDLHSELNLSSLELGDSALYFCASSVGGDLNTEAFFGQGTRLTVV.

This clonotype was picked up many times. The genes are TRBV7-9 and TRBJ2-5; the D gene could be TRBD1 or TRBD2 (5 bases each). The ends were cut back, 6 bases at V and 1 base at J, with 15 bases in the middle. Germline CDR1 reads SEHNR; CDR2 reads FQNEAQ (reference sequence). The CDR3 has 15 residues. The CDR3 region has the DNA TGTGCCAGCAGACCAACACGGGGCTCCCAAGAGACCCAGTACTTC. Translating gives CASRPTRGSQETQYF.

This clonotype has ten or more counts. The chain recombines TRBV12-3 or TRBV12-4 with TRBJ1-6; TRBD1 is a possible D gene (6 bases). The V gene lost 2 bases and the J gene lost 9 bases, with 14 bases spanning the gap. The length of the CDR3 is 15 residues. The CDR3 DNA sequence: TGTGCCAGCAGTTTAATGGCAGGGGCAAGTTCACCCCTCCACTTT. It yields the protein CASSLMAGASSPLHF.

This clonotype was observed many times. CDR3 sequence: CASSLWADYEQYF. CDR3 coding DNA: TGCGCCAGCAGCTTGTGGGCAGACTACGAGCAGTACTTC. The chain uses TRBV5-1 and TRBJ2-7, with D hard to call. V lost 1 base, J lost 3 bases, and 8 bases lay in between. CDR3 length equals 13 residues. CDR1 and CDR2 from the germline V gene are SGHRS and YFSETQ.

This clonotype is labeled as medium-sized. The rearrangement uses TRBV24-1 and TRBJ2-5, with D possibly matching TRBD2 (6 bases). The V end was cut by 3 bases, the J end by 3 bases, with 13 bases between. The CDR3 loop spans 15 amino acids. The germline V gene has CDR1 KGHDR and CDR2 SFDVKD. The CDR3 is CATSDRAGWEETQYF. The CDR3 DNA reads TGTGCCACCAGTGATCGGGCGGGATGGGAAGAGACCCAGTACTTC.

This clonotype is deemed medium-sized. For the CDR3, the DNA is TGTGCCAGCAGCTTGCTTGTCGCGGGGGCCGCTTATGAGCAGTTCTTC. This encodes CASSLLVAGAAYEQFF. V gene TRBV5-5 combines with J gene TRBJ2-1; possibly TRBD2 for D (7 bases). Trimming shortened V by 1 base and J by 8 bases, and 19 bases separated the two germline ends. The V gene's germline CDR1 is SGHKS and CDR2 YYEKEE (reference sequence). This CDR3 spans 16 amino acids.

This clonotype counts as medium-sized. This chain uses TRBV20-1 with TRBJ2-1; D remains ambiguous. Germline V CDR1 and CDR2: DFQATT, SNEGSKA (reference sequence). Trimming took 0 bases from V and 0 from J, leaving 12 bases between them. This CDR3 is 16 amino acids long. The CDR3 protein is CSARDAGRSSYNEQFF. In nucleotides, the CDR3 is TGCAGTGCTAGAGATGCCGGGCGCAGCTCCTACAATGAGCAGTTCTTC.

In its sample, this clonotype was seen once. A clone one base away is much larger, so this may be a read error. The chain is built from TRBV15 and TRBJ1-1; possible D gene TRBD1, 5 bases. The CDR3 contains 13 residues. Germline V CDR1 and CDR2: LNHNV, YYDKDF (reference sequence). In DNA, the CDR3 is TGTGCCACCAGCAAAGGGACCATCACTGAAGCTTCCTTT. This codes for CATSKGTITEASF.

This clonotype is medium-sized in the sample. V usage is TRBV5-1 and J usage is TRBJ2-5; weak D call: TRBD2 (6 bases). V lost 4 bases to trimming and J lost 4 bases, with 20 bases between them. From germline, CDR1 is SGHRS and CDR2 YFSETQ. CDR3 size: 16 residues. The DNA of the CDR3 is TGCGCCAGCAGCCCCTTGGGGTCCTCCGGGGGAGAGACCCAGTACTTC. This gives the protein CASSPLGSSGGETQYF.